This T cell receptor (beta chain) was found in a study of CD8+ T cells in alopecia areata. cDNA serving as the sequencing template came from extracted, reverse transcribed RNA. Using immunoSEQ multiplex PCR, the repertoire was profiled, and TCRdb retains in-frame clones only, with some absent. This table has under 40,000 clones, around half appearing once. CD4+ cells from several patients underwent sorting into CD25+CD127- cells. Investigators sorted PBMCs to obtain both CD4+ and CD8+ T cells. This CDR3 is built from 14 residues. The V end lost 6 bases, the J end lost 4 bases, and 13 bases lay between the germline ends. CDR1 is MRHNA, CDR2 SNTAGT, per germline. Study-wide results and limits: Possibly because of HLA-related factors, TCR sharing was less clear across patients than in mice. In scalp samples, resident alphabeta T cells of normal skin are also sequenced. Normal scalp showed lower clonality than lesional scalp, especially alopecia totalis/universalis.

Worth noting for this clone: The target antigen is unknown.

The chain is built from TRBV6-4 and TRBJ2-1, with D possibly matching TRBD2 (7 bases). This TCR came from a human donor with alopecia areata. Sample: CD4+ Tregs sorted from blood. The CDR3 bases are TGTGCCAGCAGACGGGGGGCTGGGTACAATGAGCAGTTCTTC. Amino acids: CASRRGAGYNEQFF.